Below are 3 T cell receptor beta chains sequenced from a single sample in a study of glioma-infiltrating T cells after dendritic cell vaccination (dated by TCRdb to about 2016). Libraries came from the immunoSEQ multiplex PCR assay. TCRdb carries this immuneACCESS record with in-frame sequences only. Its versions omit some clonotypes, under half of them owing to an unresolved V gene in the studies checked, with the rest unexplained. Present in this sample are about 63,000 clones, more than 75% of which were seen just once. The top ten clonotypes cover more than 8.5% of the sample. The time point tag for this specimen amounts to: after dendritic cell vaccination, including at tumor progression/relapse. This specimen consisted of blood, obtained after dendritic cell vaccination. All receptors derive from a human donor with glioblastoma.

This clone was found a few times. The junction does not match germline at one end; this may be a read error. The chain links TRBV5-3 to TRBJ2-7; 7 bases are a match to TRBD1. TRBV5-3 is an ORF; its function is uncertain. This CDR3 comprises 13 residues. The CDR3 bases are TGTGCCAGCAGCTGGGGGACAGTATGGGAGCAGTACTTC. This codes for CASSWGTVWEQYF.

The CDR3 region has the DNA TGTGCCAGCAGCTTAACTCGTCACCGGGGGGATACGCAGTATTTT. Protein sequence: CASSLTRHRGDTQYF. The rearrangement uses TRBV7-3 and TRBJ2-3, with D possibly being TRBD2 (6 bases). Germline V gives CDR1 SGHTA, CDR2 FQGTGA. Between the trimmed V and J ends, which lost 0 bases and 6 bases, there was a span of 13 bases. The CDR3 has 15 residues.

This clone was seen only once. The chain joins TRBV13 to TRBJ2-7; possible D gene TRBD1, 5 bases. The CDR3 extends over 14 amino acids. Germline CDR1 PRHDT, CDR2 FYEKMQ (reference sequence). V lost 0 bases, J lost 4 bases, and 10 bases lay in between. Here the CDR3 reads CASSLGDDSYEQYF. CDR3 coding DNA: TGTGCCAGCAGCTTAGGGGACGACAGTTACGAGCAGTACTTC. The whole variable domain, remainder taken from reference TRBV13 and TRBJ2-7, is AAGVIQSPRHLIKEKRETATLKCYPIPRHDTVYWYQQGPGQDPQFLISFYEKMQSDKGSIPDRFSAQQFSDYHSELNMSSLELGDSALYFCASSLGDDSYEQYFGPGTRLTVT.